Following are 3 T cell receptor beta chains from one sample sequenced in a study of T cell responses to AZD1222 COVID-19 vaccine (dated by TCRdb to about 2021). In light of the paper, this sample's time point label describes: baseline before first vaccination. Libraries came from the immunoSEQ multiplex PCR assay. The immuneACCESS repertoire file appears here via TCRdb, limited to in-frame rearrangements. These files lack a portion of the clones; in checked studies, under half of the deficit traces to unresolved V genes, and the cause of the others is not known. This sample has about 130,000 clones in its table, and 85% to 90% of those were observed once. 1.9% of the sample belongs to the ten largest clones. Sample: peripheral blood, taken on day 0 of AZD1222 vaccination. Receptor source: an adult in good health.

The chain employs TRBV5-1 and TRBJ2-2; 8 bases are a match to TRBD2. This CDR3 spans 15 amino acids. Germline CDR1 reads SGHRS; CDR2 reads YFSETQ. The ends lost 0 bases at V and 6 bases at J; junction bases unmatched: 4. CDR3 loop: CASSLVPGGPGELFF. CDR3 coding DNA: TGCGCCAGCAGCTTGGTTCCGGGGGGGCCCGGGGAGCTGTTTTTT.

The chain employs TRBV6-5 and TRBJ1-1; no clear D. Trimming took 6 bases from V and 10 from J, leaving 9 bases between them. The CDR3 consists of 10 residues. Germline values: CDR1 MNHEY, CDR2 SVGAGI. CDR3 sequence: CASSRARAFF. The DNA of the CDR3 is TGTGCCAGCAGCAGAGCAAGAGCTTTCTTT.

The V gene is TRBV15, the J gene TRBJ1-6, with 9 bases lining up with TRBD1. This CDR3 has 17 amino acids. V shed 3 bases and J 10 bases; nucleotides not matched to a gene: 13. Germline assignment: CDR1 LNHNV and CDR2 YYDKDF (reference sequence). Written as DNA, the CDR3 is TGTGCCACCAGCAGGTACAGGGGGCAGGGGCCCGAATCACCCCTCCACTTT. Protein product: CATSRYRGQGPESPLHF.